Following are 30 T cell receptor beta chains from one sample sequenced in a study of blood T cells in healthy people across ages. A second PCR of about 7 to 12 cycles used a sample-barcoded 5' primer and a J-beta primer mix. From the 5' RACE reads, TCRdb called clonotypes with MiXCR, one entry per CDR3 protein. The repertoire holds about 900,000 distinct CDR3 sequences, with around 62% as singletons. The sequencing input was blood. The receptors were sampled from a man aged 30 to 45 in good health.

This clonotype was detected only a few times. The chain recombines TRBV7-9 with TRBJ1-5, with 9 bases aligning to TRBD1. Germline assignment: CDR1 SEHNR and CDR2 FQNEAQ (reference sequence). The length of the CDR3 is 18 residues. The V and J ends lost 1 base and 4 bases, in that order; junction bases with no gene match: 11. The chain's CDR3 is CASSLESFRTGENQPQHF. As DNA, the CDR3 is TGTGCCAGCAGCTTAGAATCGTTCCGGACAGGGGAAAATCAGCCCCAGCATTTT.

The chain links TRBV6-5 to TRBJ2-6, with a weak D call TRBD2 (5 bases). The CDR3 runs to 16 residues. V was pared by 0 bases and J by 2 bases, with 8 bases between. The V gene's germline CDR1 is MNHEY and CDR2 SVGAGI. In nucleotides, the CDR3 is TGTGCCAGCAGTTACTCGAAGAGGGCTGGGGCCAACGTCCTGACTTTC. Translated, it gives CASSYSKRAGANVLTF.

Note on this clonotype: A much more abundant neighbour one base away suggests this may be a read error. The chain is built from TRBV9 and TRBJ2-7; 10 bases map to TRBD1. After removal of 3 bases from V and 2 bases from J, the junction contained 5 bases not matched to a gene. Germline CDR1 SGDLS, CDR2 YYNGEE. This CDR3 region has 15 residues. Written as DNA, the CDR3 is TGTGCCAGCAGCGGCGTTGGGACAGGGGCCTACGAGCAGTACTTC. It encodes CASSGVGTGAYEQYF.

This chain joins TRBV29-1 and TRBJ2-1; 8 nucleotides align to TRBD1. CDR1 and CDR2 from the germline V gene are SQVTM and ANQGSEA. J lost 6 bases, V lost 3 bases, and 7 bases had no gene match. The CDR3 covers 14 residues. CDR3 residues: CSVDRTGFVNEQFF. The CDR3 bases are TGCAGCGTTGATAGGACAGGGTTCGTCAATGAGCAGTTCTTC.

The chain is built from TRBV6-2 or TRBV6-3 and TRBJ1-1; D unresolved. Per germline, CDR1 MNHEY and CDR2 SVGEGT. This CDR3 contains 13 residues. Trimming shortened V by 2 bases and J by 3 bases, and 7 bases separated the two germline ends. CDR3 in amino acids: CASSYVTYTEAFF. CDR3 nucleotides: TGTGCCAGCAGTTACGTAACTTACACTGAAGCTTTCTTT.

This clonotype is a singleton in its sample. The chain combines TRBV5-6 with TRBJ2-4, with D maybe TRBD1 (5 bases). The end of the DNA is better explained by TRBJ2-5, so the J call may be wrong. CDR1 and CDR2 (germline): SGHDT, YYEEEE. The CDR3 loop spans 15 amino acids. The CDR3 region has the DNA TGTGCCAGCAGAACTCGCAGGGCAGTGAGAGAGACCCAGTACTTC. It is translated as CASRTRRAVRETQYF.

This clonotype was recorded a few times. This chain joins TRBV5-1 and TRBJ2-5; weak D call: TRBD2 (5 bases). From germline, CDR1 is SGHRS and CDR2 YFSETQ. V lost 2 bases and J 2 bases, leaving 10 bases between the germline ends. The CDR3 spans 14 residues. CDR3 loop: CASSFSDFQETQYF. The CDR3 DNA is TGCGCCAGCAGCTTCTCGGACTTTCAAGAGACCCAGTACTTC.

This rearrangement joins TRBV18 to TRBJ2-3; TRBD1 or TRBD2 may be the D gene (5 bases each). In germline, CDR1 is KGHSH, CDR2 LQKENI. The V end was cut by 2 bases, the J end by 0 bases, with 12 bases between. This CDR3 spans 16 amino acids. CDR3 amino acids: CASSPMGVVSTDTQYF. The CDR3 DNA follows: TGTGCCAGCTCACCAATGGGGGTTGTGAGCACAGATACGCAGTATTTT.

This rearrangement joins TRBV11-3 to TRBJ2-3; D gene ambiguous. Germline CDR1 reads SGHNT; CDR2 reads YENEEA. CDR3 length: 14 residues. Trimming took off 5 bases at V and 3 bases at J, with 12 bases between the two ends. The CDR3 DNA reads TGTGCCAGCAGCCCTGGGGTAAAGACAGATACGCAGTATTTT. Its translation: CASSPGVKTDTQYF.

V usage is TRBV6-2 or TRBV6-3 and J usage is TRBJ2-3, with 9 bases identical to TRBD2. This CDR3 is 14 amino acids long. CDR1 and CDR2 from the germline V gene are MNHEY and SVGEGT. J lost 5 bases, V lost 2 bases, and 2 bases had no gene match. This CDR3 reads CASSYRGGGDTQYF. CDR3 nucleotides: TGTGCCAGCAGTTACCGCGGGGGGGGAGATACGCAGTATTTT.

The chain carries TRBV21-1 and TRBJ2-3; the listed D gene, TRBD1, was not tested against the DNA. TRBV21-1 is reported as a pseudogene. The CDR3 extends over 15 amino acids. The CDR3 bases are TGTGCCAGCAGCAAATCTTTGGCAGGGGAGGATACGCAGTATTTT. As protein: CASSKSLAGEDTQYF.

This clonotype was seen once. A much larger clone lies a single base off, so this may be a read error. For the CDR3, the DNA is TGTGCCACTCAGGGGGTCTCTGGGTCCAACGTCCTGACTTTC. Protein sequence: CATQGVSGSNVLTF. The J gene is TRBJ2-6, the V gene TRBV5-6; 7 positions agree with TRBD1. The germline gives CDR1 SGHDT, CDR2 YYEEEE. CDR3 size: 14 residues.

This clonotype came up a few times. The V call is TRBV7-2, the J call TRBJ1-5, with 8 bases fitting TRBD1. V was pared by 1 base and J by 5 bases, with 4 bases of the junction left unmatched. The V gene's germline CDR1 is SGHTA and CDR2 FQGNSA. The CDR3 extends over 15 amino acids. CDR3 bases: TGTGCCAGCAGCTTAGACGCAGGGGGCGATCAGCCCCAGCATTTT. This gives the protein CASSLDAGGDQPQHF.

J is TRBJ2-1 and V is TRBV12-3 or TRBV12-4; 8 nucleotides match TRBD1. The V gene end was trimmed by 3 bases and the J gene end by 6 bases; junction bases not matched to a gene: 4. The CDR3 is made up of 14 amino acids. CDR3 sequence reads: CASSLGRGLNEQFF. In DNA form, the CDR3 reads TGTGCCAGCAGTTTGGGCAGGGGGCTCAATGAGCAGTTCTTC.

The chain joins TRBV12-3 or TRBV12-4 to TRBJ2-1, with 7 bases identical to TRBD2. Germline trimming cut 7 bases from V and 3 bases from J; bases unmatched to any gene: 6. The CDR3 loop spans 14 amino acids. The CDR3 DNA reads TGTGCCAGCACGTTTGCGGGGGTCTACAATGAGCAGTTCTTC. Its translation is CASTFAGVYNEQFF.

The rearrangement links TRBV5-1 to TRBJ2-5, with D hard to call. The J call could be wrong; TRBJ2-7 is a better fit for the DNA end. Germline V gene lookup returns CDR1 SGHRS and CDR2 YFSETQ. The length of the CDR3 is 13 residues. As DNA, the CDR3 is TGCGCCAGCAGCTTGAAGGTTGACTACGAGCAGTACTTC. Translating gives CASSLKVDYEQYF.

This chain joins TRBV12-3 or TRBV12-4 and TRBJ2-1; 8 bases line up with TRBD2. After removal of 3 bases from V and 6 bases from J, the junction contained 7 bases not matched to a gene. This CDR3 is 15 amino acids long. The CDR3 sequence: CASSLASGSLNEQFF. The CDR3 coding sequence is TGTGCCAGCAGTTTGGCTAGCGGGTCCCTCAATGAGCAGTTCTTC.

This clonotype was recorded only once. The CDR3: CSATGGNQPQHF. The CDR3 DNA reads TGCAGTGCCACGGGAGGCAATCAGCCCCAGCATTTT. The chain employs TRBV20-1 and TRBJ1-5; D remains unclear. Germline V gives CDR1 DFQATT, CDR2 SNEGSKA (reference sequence). CDR3 length equals 12 residues. Between the trimmed V and J ends, which lost 6 bases and 2 bases, there was a span of 8 bases.

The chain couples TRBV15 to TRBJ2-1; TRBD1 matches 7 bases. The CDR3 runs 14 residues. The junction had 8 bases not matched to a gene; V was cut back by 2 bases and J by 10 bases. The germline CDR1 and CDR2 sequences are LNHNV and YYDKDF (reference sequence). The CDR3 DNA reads TGTGCCACCAGCAGACTCATGACAGGGTGCGAGCAGTTCTTC. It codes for CATSRLMTGCEQFF.

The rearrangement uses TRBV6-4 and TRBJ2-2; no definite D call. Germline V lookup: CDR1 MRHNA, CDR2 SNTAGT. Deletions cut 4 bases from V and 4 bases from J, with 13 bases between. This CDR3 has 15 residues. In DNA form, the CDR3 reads TGTGCCAGCAGTGCCGAAACCACAGTCACCGGGGAGCTGTTTTTT. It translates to CASSAETTVTGELFF.

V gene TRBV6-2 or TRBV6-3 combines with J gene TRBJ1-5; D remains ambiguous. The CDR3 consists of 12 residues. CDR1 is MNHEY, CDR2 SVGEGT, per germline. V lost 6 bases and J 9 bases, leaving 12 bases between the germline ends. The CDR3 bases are TGTGCCAGCAGCCACGGGGTTGTGCCCCAGCATTTT. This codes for CASSHGVVPQHF.

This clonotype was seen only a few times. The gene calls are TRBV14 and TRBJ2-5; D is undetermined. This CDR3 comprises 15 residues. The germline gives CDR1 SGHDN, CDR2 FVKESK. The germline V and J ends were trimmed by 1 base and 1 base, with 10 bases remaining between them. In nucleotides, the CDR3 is TGTGCCAGCAGCCAAGTGGAAACAATCCAAGAGACCCAGTACTTC. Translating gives CASSQVETIQETQYF.

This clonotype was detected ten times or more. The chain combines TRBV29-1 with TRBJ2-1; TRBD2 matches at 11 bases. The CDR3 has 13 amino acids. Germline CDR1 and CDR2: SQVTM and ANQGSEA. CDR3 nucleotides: TGCAGTGTTAGCGGGGGGGCGTACAATGAGCAGTTCTTC. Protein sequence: CSVSGGAYNEQFF.

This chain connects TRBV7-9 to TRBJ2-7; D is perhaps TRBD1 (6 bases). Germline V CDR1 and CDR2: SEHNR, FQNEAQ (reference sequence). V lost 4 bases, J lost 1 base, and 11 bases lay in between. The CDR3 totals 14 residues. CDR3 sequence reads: CASSSTGRSYEQYF. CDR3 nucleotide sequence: TGTGCCAGCAGCTCGACAGGTCGGTCCTACGAGCAGTACTTC.

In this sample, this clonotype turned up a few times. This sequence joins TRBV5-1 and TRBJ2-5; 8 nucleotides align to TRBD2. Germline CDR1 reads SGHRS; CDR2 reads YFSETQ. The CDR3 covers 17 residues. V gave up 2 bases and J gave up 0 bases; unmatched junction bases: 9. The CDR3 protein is CASSFSAGAEYQETQYF. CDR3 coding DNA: TGCGCCAGCAGCTTTTCAGCGGGGGCCGAGTACCAAGAGACCCAGTACTTC.

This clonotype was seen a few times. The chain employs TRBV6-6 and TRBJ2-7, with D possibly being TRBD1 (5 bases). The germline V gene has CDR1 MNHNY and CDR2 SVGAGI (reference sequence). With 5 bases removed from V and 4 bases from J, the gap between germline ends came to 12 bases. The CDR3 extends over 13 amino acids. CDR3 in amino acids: CASSTPHRYEQYF. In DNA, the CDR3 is TGTGCCAGCAGTACCCCCCACAGGTACGAGCAGTACTTC.

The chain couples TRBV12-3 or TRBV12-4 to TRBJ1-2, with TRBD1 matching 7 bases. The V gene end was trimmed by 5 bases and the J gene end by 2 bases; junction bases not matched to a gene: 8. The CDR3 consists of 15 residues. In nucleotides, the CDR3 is TGTGCCAGCAGTCCATCAGGGGGTCGGAACTATGGCTACACCTTC. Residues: CASSPSGGRNYGYTF.

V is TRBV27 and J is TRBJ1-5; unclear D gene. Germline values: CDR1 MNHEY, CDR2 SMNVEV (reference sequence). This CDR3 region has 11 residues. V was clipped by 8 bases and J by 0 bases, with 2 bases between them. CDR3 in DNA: TGTGCCAGCGCTAGCAATCAGCCCCAGCATTTT. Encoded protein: CASASNQPQHF.

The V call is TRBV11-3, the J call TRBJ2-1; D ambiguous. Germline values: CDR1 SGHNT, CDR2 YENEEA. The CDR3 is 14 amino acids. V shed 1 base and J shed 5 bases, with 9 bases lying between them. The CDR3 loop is CASSLGLVDNEQFF. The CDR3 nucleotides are TGTGCCAGCAGCTTAGGGCTAGTAGACAATGAGCAGTTCTTC. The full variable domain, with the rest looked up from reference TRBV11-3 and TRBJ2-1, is EAGVVQSPRYKIIEKKQPVAFWCNPISGHNTLYWYLQNLGQGPELLIRYENEEAVDDSQLPKDRFSAERLKGVDSTLKIQPAELGDSAVYLCASSLGLVDNEQFFGPGTRLTVL.

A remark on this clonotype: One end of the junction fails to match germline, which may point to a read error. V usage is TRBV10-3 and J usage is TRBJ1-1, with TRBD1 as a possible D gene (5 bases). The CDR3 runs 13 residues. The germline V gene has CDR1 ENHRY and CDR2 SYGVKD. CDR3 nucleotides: TGTGCCACCGCGACAGACATGAACACCGAAGCTTTCTTT. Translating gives CATATDMNTEAFF.